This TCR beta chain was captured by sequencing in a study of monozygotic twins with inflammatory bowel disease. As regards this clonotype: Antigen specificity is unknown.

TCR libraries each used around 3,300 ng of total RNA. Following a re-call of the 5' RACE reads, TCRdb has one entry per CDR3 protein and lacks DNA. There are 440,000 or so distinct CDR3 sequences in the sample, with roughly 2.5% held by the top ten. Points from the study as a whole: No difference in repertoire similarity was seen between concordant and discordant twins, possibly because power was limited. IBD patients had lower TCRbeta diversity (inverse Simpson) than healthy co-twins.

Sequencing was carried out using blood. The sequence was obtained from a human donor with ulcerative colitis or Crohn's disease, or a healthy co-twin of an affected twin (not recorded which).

The CDR3 sequence is CASRSSGRLEQYF. The gene calls are TRBV25-1 and TRBJ2-7; TCRdb's D call, TRBD2, is unchecked because there is no DNA. CDR1 is MGHDK, CDR2 SYGVNS, per germline. The CDR3 length is 13 residues.